Below are 26 T cell receptor beta chains sequenced from a single sample in a study of OX40 agonist ivuxolimab in advanced cancers. TCRdb's table, derived via immunoSEQ multiplex PCR, lists solely in-frame clones and lacks some. The data contain around 35,000 clones, about 88% of them seen just once; the ten biggest clones take up about 20%. The sequencing used CD4+ or CD8+ T cells sorted from blood, collected in a trial of the OX40 agonist ivuxolimab. The source is an adult with an advanced solid tumor such as melanoma, head and neck, liver or kidney cancer.

The V call is TRBV5-6, the J call TRBJ1-2; no reliable D call. Germline CDR1 SGHDT, CDR2 YYEEEE. Deletions cut 6 bases from V and 3 bases from J, with 15 bases between. The CDR3 runs 14 residues. The CDR3, as DNA: TGTGCCAGCACCGACCCGCGGGGTTACTATGGCTACACCTTC. Encoded protein: CASTDPRGYYGYTF.

The chain combines TRBV5-1 with TRBJ2-1; D unclear. The CDR3 loop spans 14 amino acids. Trimming stripped 6 bases from V and 0 bases from J, with 10 bases between. Germline values: CDR1 SGHRS, CDR2 YFSETQ. The CDR3 spells CASTRWSSYNEQFF. CDR3 DNA sequence: TGCGCCAGCACTCGTTGGAGCTCCTACAATGAGCAGTTCTTC.

V usage is TRBV7-6 and J usage is TRBJ2-5; D unresolved. V lost 5 bases, J lost 4 bases, and 17 bases lay in between. The CDR3 contains 15 residues. Germline lookup yields CDR1 SGHVS and CDR2 FNYEAQ. The CDR3, as DNA: TGTGCCAGCAGCATAGAGGTGCTGGACGGAGAGACCCAGTACTTC. Its protein is CASSIEVLDGETQYF.

This clone was recorded once. The chain carries TRBV13 and TRBJ1-1, with a tentative D call TRBD1 (6 bases). V gave up 5 bases and J gave up 0 bases, with 13 bases separating them. The CDR3 runs 15 residues. The germline V gene encodes CDR1 PRHDT and CDR2 FYEKMQ (reference sequence). In DNA, the CDR3 is TGTGCCAGCAGCGCTGCAGGGGAATTGAACACTGAAGCTTTCTTT. Amino acid sequence: CASSAAGELNTEAFF.

This clone was recorded a few times. The chain employs TRBV30 and TRBJ1-1; D is possibly TRBD1 (6 bases). V dropped 0 bases and J dropped 6 bases, with 11 bases sitting between them. From germline, CDR1 is GTSNPN and CDR2 SVGIG (reference sequence). The CDR3 spans 13 residues. The CDR3 sequence: CAWSVGGQAEAFF. The CDR3 bases are TGTGCCTGGAGTGTGGGGGGGCAGGCTGAAGCTTTCTTT.

The gene calls are TRBV10-3 and TRBJ2-7; D gene unclear. The CDR3 covers 13 residues. The V end was cut by 3 bases, the J end by 3 bases, with 9 bases between. CDR1 and CDR2 (germline): ENHRY, SYGVKD. The CDR3 sequence: CAISDGTDYEQYF. CDR3 sequence (DNA): TGTGCCATCAGTGATGGCACAGACTACGAGCAGTACTTC.

This sequence joins TRBV11-3 and TRBJ2-2; a possible D gene is TRBD1 (5 bases). The V gene lost 3 bases and the J gene lost 9 bases, with 17 bases spanning the gap. The CDR3 is made up of 15 amino acids. CDR1 is SGHNT, CDR2 YENEEA, per germline. The CDR3 DNA is TGTGCCAGCAGCTTTGGAAGGGGAACCAACCGGGAGCTGTTTTTT. It codes for CASSFGRGTNRELFF.

The chain combines TRBV6-1 with TRBJ1-1; 9 nucleotides align to TRBD1. CDR3 length equals 16 residues. The trim removed 4 bases at V and 2 bases at J, leaving 8 bases unmatched. From germline, CDR1 is MNHNS and CDR2 SASEGT. The CDR3 here is CASSVGTGYSNTEAFF. CDR3 DNA sequence: TGTGCCAGCAGTGTCGGGACAGGGTATAGTAACACTGAAGCTTTCTTT.

This sequence joins TRBV21-1 and TRBJ2-7; no check of the table's D call, TRBD2, against the DNA was made. TRBV21-1 is reported as a pseudogene. The CDR3 runs to 14 residues. The CDR3 bases are TGTGCCAGCAGCAAGAGGGCGGCTGACTACGAGCAGTACTTC. Translated, it gives CASSKRAADYEQYF.

The V and J genes are TRBV30 and TRBJ2-2, with D uncertain. The germline CDR1 and CDR2 sequences are GTSNPN and SVGIG (reference sequence). With 4 bases removed from V and 1 base from J, the gap between germline ends came to 10 bases. The CDR3 spans 14 residues. Here the CDR3 reads CAWTLKGNTGELFF. DNA for the CDR3: TGTGCCTGGACCTTAAAGGGGAACACCGGGGAGCTGTTTTTT.

The gene calls are TRBV7-2 and TRBJ2-5, with a possible D match to TRBD2 (5 bases). Germline CDR1 reads SGHTA; CDR2 reads FQGNSA. Deletions cut 1 base from V and 0 bases from J, with 9 bases between. The CDR3 is 15 amino acids. CDR3 nucleotides: TGTGCCAGCAGCTTAGATTCCGGGAACCAAGAGACCCAGTACTTC. Encoded protein: CASSLDSGNQETQYF.

The CDR3 bases are TGTGCCAGTGCAGCGGGACAGGCTTACCAAGAGACCCAGTACTTC. The encoded protein is CASAAGQAYQETQYF. This chain links TRBV19 with TRBJ2-5; D is perhaps TRBD1 (8 bases). This CDR3 has 15 residues. Germline V gives CDR1 LNHDA, CDR2 SQIVND (reference sequence). V lost 8 bases and J lost 0, with 16 bases in between.

The chain employs TRBV19 and TRBJ2-2, with 8 nucleotides matching TRBD2. Germline trimming cut 5 bases from V and 3 bases from J; bases unmatched to any gene: 11. Germline V CDR1 and CDR2: LNHDA, SQIVND (reference sequence). CDR3 length: 17 amino acids. CDR3 DNA sequence: TGTGCCAGTAGTTGGTTGCGGGGGGACGGCCACACCGGGGAGCTGTTTTTT. It encodes CASSWLRGDGHTGELFF.

This chain uses TRBV7-7 with TRBJ1-1, with D possibly TRBD1 on 6 matching bases. The V end lost 4 bases, the J end lost 1 base, and 13 bases lay between the germline ends. CDR3 length equals 15 residues. Germline CDR1 reads SSHAT; CDR2 reads FNYEAQ (reference sequence). CDR3 coding DNA: TGTGCCAGCAGCTCCCCGGGAGGGGGGAACACTGAAGCTTTCTTT. It translates to CASSSPGGGNTEAFF.

This clone is termed medium-sized. The chain combines TRBV29-1 with TRBJ1-5, with TRBD1 matching 10 bases. Germline-derived CDR1 and CDR2 are SQVTM and ANQGSEA. This CDR3 has 14 residues. J lost 7 bases, V lost 3 bases, and 6 bases had no gene match. CDR3 sequence (DNA): TGCAGCGTTGATGACAGGGGGCTTGGACAGCCCCAGCATTTT. Its protein is CSVDDRGLGQPQHF.

The chain links TRBV14 to TRBJ1-1; D is ambiguous. Trimming removed 3 bases from V and 8 bases from J, with 10 bases in between. The germline V gene encodes CDR1 SGHDN and CDR2 FVKESK. The CDR3 covers 12 residues. The CDR3 coding sequence is TGTGCCAGCAGCCACGTGACCAGGGAAGCTTTCTTT. Its translation: CASSHVTREAFF.

The CDR3 loop reads CASSFGQLYEQYF. DNA of the CDR3: TGTGCCAGCAGCTTCGGACAGCTCTACGAGCAGTACTTC. The genes are TRBV7-2 and TRBJ2-7; tentatively, D is TRBD1 (6 bases). The CDR3 consists of 13 residues. V was cut by 3 bases and J by 3 bases, with 9 bases left in between. In germline, CDR1 is SGHTA, CDR2 FQGNSA.

The CDR3 loop is CASSFPGGSNEQFF. DNA of the CDR3: TGTGCCAGCAGCTTCCCAGGAGGGAGCAATGAGCAGTTCTTC. The chain couples TRBV11-2 to TRBJ2-1, with D maybe TRBD2 (6 bases). Trimming took off 3 bases at V and 6 bases at J, with 12 bases between the two ends. The CDR3 runs 14 residues. Looked up from germline, CDR1 is SGHAT and CDR2 is FQNNGV.

V gene TRBV13 combines with J gene TRBJ1-1; D is perhaps TRBD1 (5 bases). The V and J ends lost 5 bases and 4 bases respectively, with 14 bases between them. The germline V gene has CDR1 PRHDT and CDR2 FYEKMQ (reference sequence). The CDR3 contains 14 residues. The CDR3 is CASSPGTLATEAFF. The DNA of the CDR3 is TGTGCCAGCAGCCCCGGGACTCTGGCCACTGAAGCTTTCTTT.

This chain links TRBV5-5 with TRBJ2-7; the D gene is possibly TRBD2 (5 bases). There are 12 residues in the CDR3. With 4 bases removed from V and 7 bases from J, the gap between germline ends came to 12 bases. The germline CDR1 and CDR2 sequences are SGHKS and YYEKEE (reference sequence). The CDR3 DNA sequence: TGTGCCAGCAGCCTCGGACTGTTTGAGCAGTACTTC. The encoded protein is CASSLGLFEQYF.

This chain joins TRBV9 and TRBJ2-7; tentatively, D is TRBD1 or TRBD2 (5 bases each). The CDR3 runs 10 residues. V gave up 8 bases and J gave up 5 bases, with 8 bases separating them. Germline V gene sequence: CDR1 SGDLS, CDR2 YYNGEE. Written as DNA, the CDR3 is TGTGCCAGTGGGGGTAACGAGCAGTACTTC. Translated, it gives CASGGNEQYF.

This clone has a single count. This chain connects TRBV7-9 to TRBJ2-7; TRBD2 aligns across 8 bases. This CDR3 has 14 amino acids. With V trimmed by 4 bases and J by 1 base, 3 bases remained unmatched. Germline V gene data show CDR1 as SEHNR and CDR2 as FQNEAQ (reference sequence). Here the CDR3 DNA reads TGTGCCAGCAGCTGGAGCGGGGGATCCTACGAGCAGTACTTC. Amino acid sequence: CASSWSGGSYEQYF.

This chain uses TRBV4-1 with TRBJ1-1; no definite D call. Germline V gene sequence: CDR1 MGHRA, CDR2 YSYEKL. The CDR3 sequence is 17 residues long. Trimming shortened V by 1 base and J by 1 base, and 16 bases separated the two germline ends. This CDR3 is CASSQAFPGAENTEAFF. In DNA form, the CDR3 reads TGCGCCAGCAGCCAAGCTTTCCCAGGAGCTGAGAACACTGAAGCTTTCTTT.

V gene TRBV7-2 combines with J gene TRBJ2-5; 14 bases fit TRBD2. Looked up from germline, CDR1 is SGHTA and CDR2 is FQGNSA. J gave up 5 bases and V 1 base, and 6 bases lay outside the gene matches. The CDR3 runs 17 residues. CDR3 sequence: CASSLGLAGGPRETQYF. CDR3 sequence (DNA): TGTGCCAGCAGCTTAGGACTAGCGGGGGGGCCCCGGGAGACCCAGTACTTC.

This chain uses TRBV6-5 with TRBJ2-3; D perhaps matches TRBD2 (5 bases). CDR1 and CDR2 from the germline V gene are MNHEY and SVGAGI. V lost 3 bases and J lost 0, with 10 bases in between. The CDR3 is made up of 15 amino acids. The CDR3 loop reads CASSYTGMSTDTQYF. The CDR3 DNA sequence: TGTGCCAGCAGTTATACGGGGATGAGCACAGATACGCAGTATTTT.

The rearrangement joins TRBV7-9 to TRBJ2-7; 7 bases agree with TRBD1. Trimming at V came to 0 bases and at J to 3 bases, leaving 5 bases not matched to a gene. This CDR3 is built from 15 residues. Germline V gene data show CDR1 as SEHNR and CDR2 as FQNEAQ (reference sequence). CDR3 in amino acids: CASSLAPGQIYEQYF. CDR3 sequence (DNA): TGTGCCAGCAGCTTAGCCCCGGGACAGATCTACGAGCAGTACTTC.